The 5 T cell receptor beta chains given below trace back to one sample, sequenced in a study of shared clonotypes between healthy human individuals. Repertoires were generated with immunoSEQ multiplex PCR, while TCRdb's copy carries only in-frame clones and drops some. Among some 1.5 million clones listed, around 97% were seen once. Sequencing used naive CD4+ T cells sorted from blood. Subset: CD45RA+ positively selected. These receptors all come from a man younger than 40 in good health.

J is TRBJ2-7 and V is TRBV19, with 9 nucleotides matching TRBD2. Germline values: CDR1 LNHDA, CDR2 SQIVND (reference sequence). There are 15 residues in the CDR3. After removal of 10 bases from V and 2 bases from J, the junction contained 12 bases not matched to a gene. The CDR3 DNA reads TGTGCCACTCGGTATAGCGGGAGCAATCCCTACGAGCAGTACTTC. Translating it yields CATRYSGSNPYEQYF.

The chain is built from TRBV7-9 and TRBJ2-7; D assignment may be TRBD1 or TRBD2 (5 bases each). This CDR3 contains 16 residues. Trimming removed 2 bases from V and 0 bases from J, with 14 bases in between. Germline CDR1 and CDR2: SEHNR and FQNEAQ (reference sequence). CDR3 residues: CASSLPGTRGSYEQYF. The CDR3 DNA sequence: TGTGCCAGCAGCTTACCAGGGACCCGCGGCTCCTACGAGCAGTACTTC.

The gene calls are TRBV9 and TRBJ2-5; 7 bases line up with TRBD2. V was clipped by 4 bases and J by 5 bases; unmatched bases: 8. The CDR3 spans 14 residues. Germline-derived CDR1 and CDR2 are SGDLS and YYNGEE. The CDR3 DNA reads TGTGCCAGCAGCTCTCCTAGCGGCGGGGAGACCCAGTACTTC. Protein product: CASSSPSGGETQYF.

The rearrangement uses TRBV5-1 and TRBJ2-1; D is unclear. Germline loops: CDR1 SGHRS, CDR2 YFSETQ. The CDR3 is 12 residues long. V was shortened by 5 bases and J by 2 bases, with 5 bases between the two germline ends. The CDR3 DNA reads as TGCGCCAGCAGTACCGCCTACAATGAGCAGTTCTTC. Protein: CASSTAYNEQFF.

The rearrangement links TRBV15 to TRBJ2-7; D is possibly TRBD2 (5 bases). Trimming pared 3 bases from V and 1 base from J, leaving 16 bases between. CDR3 length: 16 amino acids. CDR1 is LNHNV and CDR2 is YYDKDF in the germline V gene (reference sequence). CDR3 loop: CATSRTRGTTSYEQYF. DNA for the CDR3: TGTGCCACCAGCAGGACCCGGGGTACGACGTCCTACGAGCAGTACTTC. The full variable domain, with the rest looked up from reference TRBV15 and TRBJ2-7, is DAMVIQNPRYQVTQFGKPVTLSCSQTLNHNVMYWYQQKSSQAPKLLFHYYDKDFNNEADTPDNFQSRRPNTSFCFLDIRSPGLGDTAMYLCATSRTRGTTSYEQYFGPGTRLTVT.